Listed here are 30 T cell receptor beta chains from one sample, sequenced in a study of shared clonotypes between healthy human individuals. Generated by immunoSEQ multiplex PCR, the TCRdb table keeps only in-frame clones and is missing some. The sample lists 2 million to 2.5 million clones, approximately 93% occurring once. Sample: naive CD4+ T cells from PBMCs. Subset here: CD45RA+ positively selected. Receptors originate from a man aged 18 to 30 in good health. Some clones in this sample may be carry-over from other donors' samples.

V is TRBV28 and J is TRBJ2-7; D call uncertain. Germline CDR1 MDHEN, CDR2 SYDVKM. The CDR3 length is 15 residues. V was clipped by 4 bases and J by 6 bases, with 19 bases between them. The CDR3 protein is CASSSGGFNIFEQYF. CDR3 DNA: TGTGCCAGCAGTTCAGGCGGATTCAACATCTTCGAGCAGTACTTC. Full variable domain (rest looked up from reference TRBV28 and TRBJ2-7): DVKVTQSSRYLVKRTGEKVFLECVQDMDHENMFWYRQDPGLGLRLIYFSYDVKMKEKGDIPEGYSVSREKKERFSLILESASTNQTSMYLCASSSGGFNIFEQYFGPGTRLTVT.

This chain joins TRBV27 and TRBJ2-7; TRBD2 matches at 11 bases. Germline CDR1 and CDR2: MNHEY and SMNVEV (reference sequence). The CDR3 is made up of 16 amino acids. With V trimmed by 6 bases and J by 1 base, 8 bases remained unmatched. CDR3 in amino acids: CASRGSRLAGSYEQYF. DNA of the CDR3: TGTGCCAGCAGAGGTAGCAGACTAGCGGGATCCTACGAGCAGTACTTC.

The CDR3 DNA follows: TGTGCCAGCAGCTTGGTGGGACAGGGCGAGCAGTACTTC. It translates to CASSLVGQGEQYF. The chain has TRBV5-4 and TRBJ2-7; 9 nucleotides line up with TRBD1. This CDR3 is built from 13 residues. With 0 bases clipped from V and 6 bases from J, the junction kept 1 base outside the gene matches. In germline, CDR1 is SGHNT, CDR2 YYREEE (reference sequence).

V usage is TRBV4-3 and J usage is TRBJ2-7; TRBD2 aligns across 7 bases. This CDR3 has 15 residues. Per germline, CDR1 LGHNA and CDR2 YSLEER. J gave up 4 bases and V 0 bases, and 6 bases lay outside the gene matches. CDR3 loop: CASSQEWGGSYEQYF. The CDR3 DNA follows: TGCGCCAGCAGCCAAGAATGGGGGGGGAGTTACGAGCAGTACTTC.

V and J are TRBV12-5 and TRBJ2-5; 11 bases map to TRBD1. The CDR3 totals 18 residues. With V trimmed by 1 base and J by 2 bases, 9 bases remained unmatched. CDR1 is LGHNT, CDR2 FRNRAP, per germline. CDR3: CASGLAAYGTGGQETQYF. DNA for the CDR3: TGTGCTAGTGGTTTGGCTGCCTACGGGACAGGGGGGCAAGAGACCCAGTACTTC.

This clone showed up just a few times. Distinct nucleotide sequences in the sample also encode this CDR3. The rearrangement joins TRBV7-9 to TRBJ1-1; no definite D call. Germline V CDR1 and CDR2: SEHNR, FQNEAQ (reference sequence). V was pared by 2 bases and J by 0 bases, with 7 bases between. This CDR3 has 14 residues. The CDR3 reads CASSLQAVNTEAFF. In nucleotides, the CDR3 is TGTGCCAGCAGCTTACAGGCCGTGAACACTGAAGCTTTCTTT.

The genes are TRBV21-1 and TRBJ2-7; the table's D call TRBD1 went unverified against the DNA. TRBV21-1 represents a pseudogene. CDR3 length: 17 residues. CDR3 coding DNA: TGTGCCAGCAGCCCCCGGACAGGGGCTAATTCATTCTACGAGCAGTACTTC. Encoded protein: CASSPRTGANSFYEQYF.

The gene calls are TRBV5-4 and TRBJ1-1, with no clear D. Trimming left V 4 bases short and J 1 base short, with 14 bases between. CDR1 SGHNT and CDR2 YYREEE come from the germline V gene (reference sequence). This CDR3 region has 15 residues. This CDR3 reads CASSPDRQRNTEAFF. CDR3 in DNA: TGTGCCAGCAGCCCGGACCGCCAACGGAACACTGAAGCTTTCTTT.

The genes are TRBV2 and TRBJ2-1; D uncertain. Germline V gene sequence: CDR1 SNHLY, CDR2 FYNNEI. This CDR3 is 13 amino acids long. V gave up 2 bases and J gave up 7 bases, with 9 bases separating them. As DNA, the CDR3 is TGTGCCAGCAGTGAACAAGCATTGAATGAGCAGTTCTTC. Residues: CASSEQALNEQFF.

The V and J genes are TRBV7-6 and TRBJ2-3; D may be TRBD1 or TRBD2 (5 bases each). V was pared by 1 base and J by 0 bases, with 11 bases between. This CDR3 is 16 amino acids long. Germline V CDR1 and CDR2: SGHVS, FNYEAQ. CDR3 DNA: TGTGCCAGCAGCTTAGGGGGGTTATTGAGCACAGATACGCAGTATTTT. It yields the protein CASSLGGLLSTDTQYF.

The chain joins TRBV7-2 to TRBJ2-3; possibly TRBD2 for D (6 bases). This CDR3 has 15 amino acids. V lost 8 bases to trimming and J lost 2 bases, with 17 bases between them. Germline-derived CDR1 and CDR2 are SGHTA and FQGNSA. CDR3 bases: TGTGCCAGCGCAATTTGGCGGGGATCCACAGATACGCAGTATTTT. Amino acids: CASAIWRGSTDTQYF.

V usage is TRBV5-6 and J usage is TRBJ2-7, with D uncertain. The CDR3 contains 13 residues. Trimming took 1 base from V and 6 from J, leaving 11 bases between them. Germline loops: CDR1 SGHDT, CDR2 YYEEEE. The CDR3 coding sequence is TGTGCCAGCAGCTTGAGGGCCTTAGGCGAGCAGTACTTC. Translating gives CASSLRALGEQYF.

The chain uses TRBV29-1 and TRBJ2-5; either TRBD1 or TRBD2 may supply D (6 bases each). V lost 5 bases to trimming and J lost 3 bases, with 31 bases between them. Germline assignment: CDR1 SQVTM and CDR2 ANQGSEA. The length of the CDR3 is 19 residues. DNA for the CDR3: TGCAGCGTTCCCTGGCGGCGGGACACAAACTTTCGGGTAGAAGAGACCCAGTACTTC. Protein: CSVPWRRDTNFRVEETQYF.

The chain combines TRBV6-1 with TRBJ1-5; no clear D gene. Trimming left V 2 bases short and J 7 bases short, with 15 bases between. From germline, CDR1 is MNHNS and CDR2 SASEGT. The CDR3 consists of 15 residues. As DNA, the CDR3 is TGTGCCAGCAGTGAAAATTCAGTCGTGTGGCAGCCCCAGCATTTT. This gives the protein CASSENSVVWQPQHF.

The chain is built from TRBV18 and TRBJ2-2, with D perhaps matching TRBD1 (6 bases). The ends were cut back, 2 bases at V and 7 bases at J, with 14 bases in the middle. The CDR3 is 15 residues long. Germline-derived CDR1 and CDR2 are KGHSH and LQKENI. Here the CDR3 reads CASSPTRTDNGELFF. The CDR3 coding sequence is TGTGCCAGCTCACCAACTCGGACAGATAACGGGGAGCTGTTTTTT. The full variable domain, rest sourced from reference TRBV18 and TRBJ2-2, is NAGVMQNPRHLVRRRGQEARLRCSPMKGHSHVYWYRQLPEEGLKFMVYLQKENIIDESGMPKERFSAEFPKEGPSILRIQQVVRGDSAAYFCASSPTRTDNGELFFGEGSRLTVL.

The rearrangement links TRBV9 to TRBJ1-5; D unresolved. Germline lookup yields CDR1 SGDLS and CDR2 YYNGEE. V lost 0 bases to trimming and J lost 3 bases, with 10 bases between them. The CDR3 contains 15 residues. The CDR3 bases are TGTGCCAGCAGCGTAGGGGCAGCTATCAATCAGCCCCAGCATTTT. Protein product: CASSVGAAINQPQHF.

The rearrangement links TRBV30 to TRBJ2-1; 10 bases are a match to TRBD2. The germline V gene encodes CDR1 GTSNPN and CDR2 SVGIG (reference sequence). The CDR3 has 16 residues. J gave up 8 bases and V 3 bases, and 13 bases lay outside the gene matches. CDR3 bases: TGTGCCTGGAGCGTCGGAGGCCTAGCGGGAGTTGATGAGCAGTTCTTC. Its translation: CAWSVGGLAGVDEQFF.

This chain links TRBV6-1 with TRBJ1-5; D unclear. This CDR3 is built from 11 residues. Germline V lookup: CDR1 MNHNS, CDR2 SASEGT. V gave up 3 bases and J gave up 3 bases, with 0 bases separating them. CDR3 loop: CASSDNQPQHF. The CDR3 DNA reads as TGTGCCAGCAGTGACAATCAGCCCCAGCATTTT.

The CDR3 DNA sequence: TGTGCCAGCAGCGGAACAGCAGATACGCAGTATTTT. Translation: CASSGTADTQYF. The chain has TRBV7-3 and TRBJ2-3, with D hard to call. The CDR3 covers 12 residues. V lost 5 bases, J lost 4 bases, and 7 bases lay in between. Germline loops: CDR1 SGHTA, CDR2 FQGTGA.

This chain uses TRBV5-8 with TRBJ1-1; D unresolved. V was trimmed by 0 bases and J by 1 base, leaving 10 bases between them. Germline CDR1 is SGHTS and CDR2 is YDEGEE. The CDR3 sequence is 15 residues long. CDR3 DNA: TGTGCCAGCAGCTTGGAAGACAAAGGGAACACTGAAGCTTTCTTT. Translating gives CASSLEDKGNTEAFF.

This chain uses TRBV5-4 with TRBJ1-2; 10 nucleotides agree with TRBD1. The germline V gene has CDR1 SGHNT and CDR2 YYREEE (reference sequence). The V segment lost 4 bases and the J segment 3 bases; nucleotides outside the gene matches: 6. The CDR3 has 15 residues. CDR3 sequence reads: CASSPRDRGDYGYTF. The CDR3, as DNA: TGTGCCAGCAGCCCGCGGGACAGGGGAGACTATGGCTACACCTTC.

The CDR3 spells CATSSRTGQRYNEQFF. In DNA, the CDR3 is TGTGCCACCAGCAGCAGAACGGGACAGAGGTACAATGAGCAGTTCTTC. The chain combines TRBV15 with TRBJ2-1; 7 positions agree with TRBD1. V trimming: 3 bases; J trimming: 4 bases; junction bases outside the gene matches: 9. The germline V gene has CDR1 LNHNV and CDR2 YYDKDF (reference sequence). CDR3 length equals 16 residues.

This clone was seen only once. J is TRBJ1-1 and V is TRBV20-1, with a possible D match to TRBD1 (5 bases). V lost 0 bases, J lost 10 bases, and 9 bases lay in between. This CDR3 has 11 residues. Germline values: CDR1 DFQATT, CDR2 SNEGSKA (reference sequence). CDR3 in amino acids: CSARDIGTAFF. Here the CDR3 DNA reads TGCAGTGCTAGAGATATTGGGACAGCTTTCTTT.

The chain is built from TRBV5-6 and TRBJ2-3; 8 bases fit TRBD1. After removal of 3 bases from V and 4 bases from J, the junction contained 4 bases not matched to a gene. This CDR3 comprises 14 residues. The germline V gene encodes CDR1 SGHDT and CDR2 YYEEEE. CDR3 nucleotide sequence: TGTGCCAGCAGCTCGACAGGGGTTTCAGATACGCAGTATTTT. Translating it yields CASSSTGVSDTQYF.

This chain links TRBV9 with TRBJ2-1; 8 bases match TRBD2. The germline gives CDR1 SGDLS, CDR2 YYNGEE. Trimming removed 0 bases from V and 2 bases from J; junction bases left unmatched: 4. CDR3 size: 16 residues. The CDR3 coding sequence is TGTGCCAGCAGCGTAGTAGGTAGCGGGACCTACAATGAGCAGTTCTTC. Residues: CASSVVGSGTYNEQFF.

The CDR3: CASSPGPSGLYEQYF. The CDR3 coding sequence is TGTGCCAGCTCACCAGGGCCTAGCGGGTTATACGAGCAGTACTTC. This chain connects TRBV18 to TRBJ2-7; 8 bases fit TRBD2. This CDR3 is built from 15 residues. V shed 2 bases, J shed 4 bases, and the junction held 7 bases outside the gene matches. Germline V gene data show CDR1 as KGHSH and CDR2 as LQKENI.

J is TRBJ2-1 and V is TRBV5-1; no firm D call. The CDR3 is made up of 13 amino acids. Germline V lookup: CDR1 SGHRS, CDR2 YFSETQ. Trimming pared 2 bases from V and 8 bases from J, leaving 11 bases between. This CDR3 reads CASSLWASDEQFF. The CDR3 region has the DNA TGCGCCAGCAGCTTATGGGCTTCGGATGAGCAGTTCTTC.

This rearrangement joins TRBV18 to TRBJ2-3, with TRBD2 matching 7 bases. Germline V gives CDR1 KGHSH, CDR2 LQKENI. V dropped 6 bases and J dropped 4; count of bases not matched to a gene: 10. The CDR3 spans 15 residues. CDR3 sequence reads: CASSLQTGLADTQYF. CDR3 DNA: TGTGCCAGCTCTCTACAGACTGGACTAGCAGATACGCAGTATTTT.

The CDR3 sequence: CAWSQGQMNTEAFF. The DNA for the CDR3 is TGTGCCTGGAGTCAGGGACAGATGAACACTGAAGCTTTCTTT. The chain is built from TRBV30 and TRBJ1-1, with 7 bases fitting TRBD1. Germline V CDR1 and CDR2: GTSNPN, SVGIG (reference sequence). Germline trimming cut 2 bases from V and 0 bases from J; bases unmatched to any gene: 3. The CDR3 sequence is 14 residues long. The entire variable domain, with the rest obtained from reference TRBV30 and TRBJ1-1, is as follows: SQTIHQWPATLVQPVGSPLSLECTVEGTSNPNLYWYRQAAGRGLQLLFYSVGIGQISSEVPQNLSASRPQDRQFILSSKKLLLSDSGFYLCAWSQGQMNTEAFFGQGTRLTVV.

In regard to this clone: Other DNA sequences in this specimen translate into the identical CDR3. The chain carries TRBV5-5 and TRBJ1-5; D remains ambiguous. Deletions cut 1 base from V and 0 bases from J, with 8 bases between. This CDR3 has 15 residues. In germline, CDR1 is SGHKS, CDR2 YYEKEE (reference sequence). Written as DNA, the CDR3 is TGTGCCAGCAGCTTGACAGCCTATAGCAATCAGCCCCAGCATTTT. Amino acids: CASSLTAYSNQPQHF.